Listed here are 17 T cell receptor beta chains from one sample, sequenced in a study of early T cells in non-severe SARS-CoV-2 infection. TCRdb redid the calling of the 5' RACE reads with MiXCR, one entry per CDR3 protein. The table lists tens of thousands of distinct CDR3 sequences, approximately 12% of them singletons, with over 1.3% in the top ten. The material sequenced was whole blood, taken at baseline. The receptors were sampled from an adult who was a healthcare worker with PCR-confirmed SARS-CoV-2 infection or an uninfected control (not recorded which).

This sequence joins TRBV10-3 and TRBJ1-1; D unclear. The CDR3 runs 15 residues. Germline V gives CDR1 ENHRY, CDR2 SYGVKD. The ends were cut back, 2 bases at V and 0 bases at J, with 10 bases in the middle. Here the CDR3 DNA reads TGTGCCATCAGTGAGAACAGTGGCTTGAACACTGAAGCTTTCTTT. Its translation: CAISENSGLNTEAFF.

This clonotype was seen more than once but under ten times. This chain connects TRBV20-1 to TRBJ2-3, with 11 bases aligning to TRBD1. The trim removed 5 bases at V and 1 base at J, leaving 5 bases unmatched. Germline assignment: CDR1 DFQATT and CDR2 SNEGSKA (reference sequence). CDR3 length: 15 residues. CDR3 DNA sequence: TGCAGTGCTCCCCGGGACAGGGGGGGCACAGATACGCAGTATTTT. Translated, it gives CSAPRDRGGTDTQYF.

CDR3 loop: CAGRTGGAGDEQYF. CDR3 DNA sequence: TGTGCCGGCCGAACGGGGGGGGCCGGGGACGAGCAGTACTTC. The V call is TRBV6-1, the J call TRBJ2-7; 8 bases agree with TRBD2. Germline CDR1 is MNHNS and CDR2 is SASEGT. The junction had 14 bases not matched to a gene; V was cut back by 11 bases and J by 5 bases. The CDR3 runs 14 residues.

This clonotype showed up just a few times. The chain employs TRBV27 and TRBJ2-7; 8 nucleotides line up with TRBD2. Germline-derived CDR1 and CDR2 are MNHEY and SMNVEV (reference sequence). This CDR3 contains 16 residues. V gave up 6 bases and J gave up 1 base; unmatched junction bases: 11. The CDR3 sequence is CASSRGAGVSSYEQYF. The CDR3 DNA reads as TGTGCCAGCAGCCGAGGAGCGGGAGTCTCTTCCTACGAGCAGTACTTC.

This clonotype was detected a few times. J is TRBJ2-2 and V is TRBV28; D is ambiguous. The CDR3 totals 15 residues. In germline, CDR1 is MDHEN, CDR2 SYDVKM. The germline V and J ends were trimmed by 2 bases and 4 bases, with 11 bases remaining between them. The CDR3 here is CASSLIQRRTGELFF. CDR3 bases: TGTGCCAGCAGTTTAATCCAGCGTCGCACCGGGGAGCTGTTTTTT.

J is TRBJ1-6 and V is TRBV10-2; possibly TRBD1 for D (5 bases). The V gene lost 3 bases and the J gene lost 7 bases, with 13 bases spanning the gap. CDR3 length: 15 amino acids. Germline V lookup: CDR1 WSHSY, CDR2 SAAADI. DNA for the CDR3: TGCGCCAGCAGTGAAGTAGCAGGGCACAATTCACCCCTCCACTTT. It specifies CASSEVAGHNSPLHF.

There are a few counts of this clonotype. This chain joins TRBV19 and TRBJ2-1; a possible D gene is TRBD1 (5 bases). The CDR3 loop spans 18 amino acids. The V gene lost 6 bases and the J gene lost 7 bases, with 28 bases spanning the gap. Germline assignment: CDR1 LNHDA and CDR2 SQIVND (reference sequence). The CDR3 DNA reads TGTGCCAGTAGCCCAAACCACGAAGGAATCAGGGTCAGAAATGAGCAGTTCTTC. Translating it yields CASSPNHEGIRVRNEQFF.

This clonotype turned up a few times. This rearrangement joins TRBV7-9 to TRBJ2-1; a possible D gene is TRBD1 (5 bases). Germline assignment: CDR1 SEHNR and CDR2 FQNEAQ (reference sequence). This CDR3 is built from 11 residues. V shed 2 bases and J shed 13 bases, with 9 bases lying between them. CDR3 bases: TGTGCCAGCAGCTTATTTAGGGGACAGTTCTTC. Its protein product is CASSLFRGQFF.

This clonotype was detected ten times or more. The genes are TRBV11-2 and TRBJ2-3; unclear D gene. V was cut by 8 bases and J by 6 bases, with 12 bases left in between. CDR1 is SGHAT, CDR2 FQNNGV, per germline. The CDR3 contains 12 residues. CDR3 amino acids: CASGPGDDTQYF. CDR3 nucleotide sequence: TGTGCCAGCGGTCCCGGAGACGATACGCAGTATTTT.

The chain recombines TRBV12-3 or TRBV12-4 with TRBJ2-5; D not certain. This CDR3 spans 14 amino acids. Trimming removed 7 bases from V and 2 bases from J, with 14 bases in between. The CDR3 loop reads CASTPSLGQETQYF. In nucleotides, the CDR3 is TGTGCCAGCACCCCTAGTCTGGGACAAGAGACCCAGTACTTC.

This clonotype has ten or more counts. The gene calls are TRBV7-9 and TRBJ2-7; 9 nucleotides line up with TRBD2. V lost 5 bases and J lost 4; bases outside the gene matches: 3. The germline V gene has CDR1 SEHNR and CDR2 FQNEAQ (reference sequence). This CDR3 has 13 amino acids. The CDR3 nucleotides read TGTGCCAGCAGCGACGGACTAGCGTACGAGCAGTACTTC. As protein: CASSDGLAYEQYF.

The chain links TRBV28 to TRBJ2-5; 8 bases are shared with TRBD2. Germline CDR1 and CDR2: MDHEN and SYDVKM. The CDR3 covers 15 residues. V was pared by 5 bases and J by 5 bases, with 10 bases of the junction left unmatched. CDR3 sequence reads: CASSAGREQGETQYF. The CDR3 bases are TGTGCCAGCAGTGCCGGGAGGGAGCAAGGGGAGACCCAGTACTTC.

This clonotype was observed many times. V and J are TRBV25-1 and TRBJ2-3; no reliable D call. The CDR3 covers 15 residues. Germline loops: CDR1 MGHDK, CDR2 SYGVNS. V was pared by 1 base and J by 3 bases, with 11 bases between. CDR3 bases: TGTGCCAGCAGTGAATCACGAGACGGAACAGATACGCAGTATTTT. It codes for CASSESRDGTDTQYF. Using reference TRBV25-1 and TRBJ2-3 for the parts outside the CDR3, the full variable domain is EADIYQTPRYLVIGTGKKITLECSQTMGHDKMYWYQQDPGMELHLIHYSYGVNSTEKGDLSSESTVSRIRTEHFPLTLESARPSHTSQYLCASSESRDGTDTQYFGPGTRLTVL.

This clonotype was seen once. The rearrangement uses TRBV2 and TRBJ1-1, with D uncertain. Germline V gene data show CDR1 as SNHLY and CDR2 as FYNNEI. V was trimmed by 2 bases and J by 2 bases, leaving 6 bases between them. This CDR3 is 13 amino acids long. Here the CDR3 DNA reads TGTGCCAGCAGTGAACAGATCAACACTGAAGCTTTCTTT. The encoded protein is CASSEQINTEAFF.

This clonotype was seen repeatedly, ten times or more. CDR3: CASSYSTGSQPQHF. The CDR3 nucleotides read TGTGCCAGCAGTTACTCGACAGGGAGTCAGCCCCAGCATTTT. This chain uses TRBV6-2 or TRBV6-3 with TRBJ1-5, with TRBD1 matching over 7 bases. The CDR3 is 14 amino acids. V dropped 0 bases and J dropped 6; count of bases not matched to a gene: 2. Germline lookup yields CDR1 MNHEY and CDR2 SVGEGT.

This clonotype was seen many times. The V gene is TRBV27, the J gene TRBJ2-1; unclear D gene. The CDR3 is made up of 15 amino acids. Trimming left V 5 bases short and J 5 bases short, with 16 bases between. The germline V gene has CDR1 MNHEY and CDR2 SMNVEV (reference sequence). As DNA, the CDR3 is TGTGCCAGCAGTCCTGGGTTTTCGGTGGACAATGAGCAGTTCTTC. Translating gives CASSPGFSVDNEQFF.

The sample holds a few counts of this clonotype. The CDR3 bases are TGTGCCAGCAGCTATAGCGGGAGGGCCGTCGTGTACGAGCAGTACTTC. Its translation: CASSYSGRAVVYEQYF. The chain has TRBV6-2 or TRBV6-3 and TRBJ2-7; 11 bases map to TRBD2. The CDR3 has 16 residues. V gave up 6 bases and J gave up 4 bases; unmatched junction bases: 11. Per germline, CDR1 MNHEY and CDR2 SVGEGT.